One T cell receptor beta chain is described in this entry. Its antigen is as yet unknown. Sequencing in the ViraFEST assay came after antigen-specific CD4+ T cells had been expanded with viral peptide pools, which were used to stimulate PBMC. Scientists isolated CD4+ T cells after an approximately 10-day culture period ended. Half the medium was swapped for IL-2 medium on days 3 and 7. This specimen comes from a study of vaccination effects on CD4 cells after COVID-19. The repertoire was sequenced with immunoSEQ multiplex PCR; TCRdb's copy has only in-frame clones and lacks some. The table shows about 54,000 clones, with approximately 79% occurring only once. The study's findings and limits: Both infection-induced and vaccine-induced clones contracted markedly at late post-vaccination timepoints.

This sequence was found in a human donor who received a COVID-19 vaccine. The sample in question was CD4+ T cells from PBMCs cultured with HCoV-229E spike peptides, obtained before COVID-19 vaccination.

In DNA form, the CDR3 reads TGCGCCAGCAGCTTGGCCCCTAGCGGGTCTGAAAGCTCCTACAATGAGCAGTTCTTC. Residues: CASSLAPSGSESSYNEQFF. The chain recombines TRBV5-1 with TRBJ2-1; 8 bases agree with TRBD2. CDR3 length: 19 amino acids. Trimming removed 0 bases from V and 0 bases from J; junction bases left unmatched: 11. Germline-derived CDR1 and CDR2 are SGHRS and YFSETQ.